The 5 T cell receptor beta chains in this list originate from one sample, sequenced in a study of blood T cell repertoires in COVID-19. TCRdb's table, derived via immunoSEQ multiplex PCR, lists solely in-frame clones and lacks some. The sample contains about 200,000 clones, about 88% of which appear only once. Sequenced material: peripheral blood. The receptor set was obtained from a man aged 18-30 years with active or convalescent COVID-19.

The rearrangement joins TRBV2 to TRBJ1-1; 7 bases map to TRBD1. This CDR3 has 15 amino acids. Trimming took 3 bases from V and 3 from J; bases not matched to a gene: 7. Germline CDR1 SNHLY, CDR2 FYNNEI. CDR3 loop: CASSEDRLGDTEAFF. The CDR3 DNA reads TGTGCCAGCAGTGAGGACAGGTTAGGGGACACTGAAGCTTTCTTT.

V gene TRBV7-6 combines with J gene TRBJ2-7; the D is unclear. Trimming removed 5 bases from V and 0 bases from J, with 8 bases in between. Germline V gene data show CDR1 as SGHVS and CDR2 as FNYEAQ. CDR3 length: 13 residues. The CDR3 here is CASSPRYSYEQYF. The CDR3 bases are TGTGCCAGCAGCCCGCGTTACTCCTACGAGCAGTACTTC.

The rearrangement joins TRBV18 to TRBJ1-2; D is unresolved. This CDR3 has 13 residues. Per the germline V gene, CDR1 is KGHSH and CDR2 is LQKENI. Trimming cost V 6 bases and J 2 bases, with 10 bases left between them. The CDR3: CASSGDNNYGYTF. The CDR3 DNA is TGTGCCAGCTCGGGAGACAACAACTATGGCTACACCTTC.

This chain joins TRBV29-1 and TRBJ2-1, with a possible D match to TRBD2 (5 bases). CDR1 SQVTM and CDR2 ANQGSEA come from the germline V gene. The CDR3 consists of 14 residues. Trimming left V 0 bases short and J 7 bases short, with 13 bases between. CDR3 nucleotides: TGCAGCGTTGAAGATCTTCGACGGGGTAATGAGCAGTTCTTC. It is translated as CSVEDLRRGNEQFF.

V gene TRBV15 combines with J gene TRBJ1-4; 10 positions agree with TRBD1. Germline CDR1 reads LNHNV; CDR2 reads YYDKDF (reference sequence). V was pared by 3 bases and J by 3 bases, with 4 bases of the junction left unmatched. The CDR3 is 16 amino acids. This CDR3 is CATSRTGGLSNEKLFF. The DNA of the CDR3 is TGTGCCACCAGCAGGACAGGGGGCCTGTCTAATGAAAAACTGTTTTTT.